The rows below give T cell receptor beta chains drawn from one sample of a study of CD4+ T cells in melanoma. This table comes from immunoSEQ multiplex PCR, and its TCRdb copy is limited to in-frame clones, with some not included. The repertoire holds approximately 9,700 clones, with 78% as singletons. Sequencing input: cells from a culture (not recorded whether cultured in vitro). These TCRs come from a human donor with melanoma. CDR3s include the opening cysteine and the closing phenylalanine or tryptophan. The D gene is left open where the match is weak. Size tells how often a clone was seen (once, few, many) or the class of an expanded clone, and some rows leave it out.

-	TRBV15	TRBJ1-6	-	CATSRDLNGRGGGSPLHF	TGTGCCACCAGCAGAGATCTAAACGGTAGGGGGGGCGGATCACCCCTCCACTTT
TRBD2	TRBV5-4	TRBJ2-1	-	CASSLGSGGYSYNEQFF	TGTGCCAGCAGCTTGGGTAGCGGGGGATACTCCTACAATGAGCAGTTCTTC
-	TRBV5-4	TRBJ2-5	-	CASSLGGSAGQETQYF	TGTGCCAGCAGCTTGGGGGGCTCGGCAGGGCAAGAGACCCAGTACTTC
TRBD1	TRBV5-1	TRBJ2-1	-	CASSLRGTADNEQFF	TGCGCCAGCAGCTTGAGAGGGACAGCAGACAATGAGCAGTTCTTC
TRBD2	TRBV18	TRBJ2-5	-	CASSPRGGPQETQYF	TGTGCCAGCTCACCCCGCGGGGGGCCCCAAGAGACCCAGTACTTC
-	TRBV7-3	TRBJ2-3	-	CASSVGLPTDTQYF	TGTGCCAGCAGCGTGGGTCTACCCACAGATACGCAGTATTTT
TRBD2	TRBV10-3	TRBJ2-3	-	CAISELAGSTDTQYF	TGTGCCATCAGTGAACTAGCGGGGAGCACAGATACGCAGTATTTT
-	TRBV5-4	TRBJ1-4	-	CASSLGHVGEKLFF	TGTGCCAGCAGCTTGGGGCATGTAGGGGAAAAACTGTTTTTT
-	TRBV6-5	TRBJ2-6	-	CACAYSSGANVLTF	TGTGCCTGCGCCTATAGCTCTGGGGCCAACGTCCTGACTTTC
-	TRBV11-2	TRBJ1-3	once	CASSLDGARGSGNTIYF	TGTGCCAGCAGCTTAGATGGAGCTAGGGGATCTGGAAACACCATATATTTT
TRBD1	TRBV5-4	TRBJ2-5	-	CASSLPPGQDKETQYF	TGTGCCAGCAGCTTACCCCCGGGACAGGATAAAGAGACCCAGTACTTC
-	TRBV6-5	TRBJ2-7	-	CASSPSLWGYEQYF	TGTGCCAGCAGCCCGTCGCTATGGGGATACGAGCAGTACTTC
-	TRBV7-3	TRBJ2-1	-	CASRLESSSYNEQFF	TGTGCCAGCAGATTAGAAAGTAGCTCCTACAATGAGCAGTTCTTC
-	TRBV11-2	TRBJ1-4	once	CASSSIRRGQNREDEKLFF	TGTGCCAGCAGCTCTATTCGGAGAGGACAAAACAGGGAGGATGAAAAACTGTTTTTT
-	TRBV7-3	TRBJ2-1	few	CASSTLGRASRSYNEQFF	TGTGCCAGCAGCACCCTTGGCCGGGCATCGAGATCCTACAATGAGCAGTTCTTC
-	TRBV25-1	TRBJ1-2	-	CASSEVGHGYTF	TGTGCCAGCAGTGAAGTGGGGCATGGCTACACCTTC
-	TRBV3-1/TRBV3-2	TRBJ2-6	-	CASSKQALLSSGANVLTF	TGTGCCAGCAGCAAGCAAGCCCTTCTAAGCTCTGGGGCCAACGTCCTGACTTTC
-	TRBV30	TRBJ1-1	few	CAWSAGWGNTEAFF	TGTGCCTGGAGTGCAGGGTGGGGGAACACTGAAGCTTTCTTT
-	TRBV25-1	TRBJ2-7	-	CASSESGHPADEQYF	TGTGCCAGCAGTGAATCAGGACACCCGGCGGACGAGCAGTACTTC
-	TRBV12-5	TRBJ2-1	few	CASGFRGRNEQFF	TGTGCTAGTGGTTTTCGGGGCCGCAATGAGCAGTTCTTC
-	TRBV7-2	TRBJ1-1	-	CASSLGKVAAFF	TGTGCCAGCAGCTTGGGTAAGGTCGCGGCTTTCTTT
-	TRBV4-1	TRBJ1-1	-	CASSQGTLEGEAFF	TGCGCCAGCAGCCAAGGGACATTGGAGGGGGAAGCTTTCTTT
-	TRBV3-1/TRBV3-2	TRBJ2-4	-	CASSPSRFDIQYF	TGTGCCAGCAGCCCGTCCCGATTTGACATTCAGTACTTC
-	TRBV7-9	TRBJ1-1	-	CASRLTENTEAFF	TGTGCCAGCAGGCTCACAGAGAACACTGAAGCTTTCTTT
-	TRBV7-9	TRBJ1-5	-	CASSLPRTDYNQPQHF	TGTGCCAGCAGCCTCCCGCGAACAGATTACAATCAGCCCCAGCATTTT
-	TRBV24-1	TRBJ2-1	few	CATSAAGEGGGSYNEQFF	TGTGCCACCAGTGCCGCAGGAGAGGGAGGGGGCTCCTACAATGAGCAGTTCTTC
-	TRBV10-3	TRBJ1-1	-	CAISGGGLAEAFF	TGTGCCATCAGTGGGGGGGGGTTGGCTGAAGCTTTCTTT
-	TRBV12-2	TRBJ1-1	-	CASRLEADMNTEAFF	TGTGCAAGTCGCTTAGAGGCAGATATGAACACTGAAGCTTTCTTT
TRBD1	TRBV4-2	TRBJ1-2	-	CASSQEKEGAEYTLF	TGTGCCAGCAGCCAAGAAAAAGAGGGGGCAGAATATACTCTCTTC
TRBD1	TRBV2	TRBJ1-1	-	CASSEGRDRAGAFF	TGTGCCAGCAGTGAAGGGCGGGACAGGGCCGGAGCTTTCTTT
TRBD1	TRBV24-1	TRBJ2-2	-	CATSERGTGASKNTGELFF	TGTGCCACCAGTGAACGAGGGACAGGGGCCTCAAAAAACACCGGGGAGCTGTTTTTT
-	TRBV7-3	TRBJ2-3	-	CASSPGRLTDTQYF	TGTGCCAGCAGCCCAGGACGGTTAACAGATACGCAGTATTTT
-	TRBV3-1/TRBV3-2	TRBJ2-7	-	CASMGSSVGEQYF	TGTGCCAGCATGGGCTCCAGCGTGGGGGAGCAGTACTTC
-	TRBV3-1/TRBV3-2	TRBJ2-6	-	CASKLSGANVLTF	TGTGCCAGCAAACTCTCTGGGGCCAACGTCCTGACTTTC
-	TRBV7-3	TRBJ2-2	-	CASSLVVGTGELFF	TGTGCCAGCAGCTTGGTCGTAGGGACCGGGGAGCTGTTTTTT
TRBD1	TRBV10-2	TRBJ2-1	-	CASSEFPGQGFGSSYNEQFF	TGCGCCAGCAGTGAGTTCCCGGGACAGGGATTTGGGAGCTCCTACAATGAGCAGTTCTTC
-	TRBV12-3/TRBV12-4	TRBJ1-4	-	CASSLFVGEKLFF	TGTGCCAGCAGTTTATTCGTGGGGGAAAAACTGTTTTTT
TRBD2	TRBV4-1	TRBJ2-7	-	CASSPLAGGRYEQYF	TGCGCCAGCAGCCCTTTAGCGGGGGGGCGCTACGAGCAGTACTTC
-	TRBV12-3/TRBV12-4	TRBJ2-3	-	CASSKSGTDTQYF	TGTGCCAGCAGTAAATCAGGGACAGATACGCAGTATTTT
-	TRBV12-3/TRBV12-4	TRBJ1-3	-	CASGTYSGNTIYF	TGTGCCAGCGGGACATACTCTGGAAACACCATATATTTT
-	TRBV18	TRBJ1-1	-	CASSPGDTREAFF	TGTGCCAGCTCACCAGGTGACACCCGAGAAGCTTTCTTT
-	TRBV29-1	TRBJ2-2	-	CSVHWGSDTGELFF	TGCAGCGTTCATTGGGGGTCGGACACCGGGGAGCTGTTTTTT
TRBD1	TRBV7-9	TRBJ1-5	-	CASSRDSHQPQHF	TGTGCCAGCAGTCGGGACAGCCATCAGCCCCAGCATTTT
-	TRBV7-8	TRBJ2-1	-	CASSRDPEVGEQFF	TGTGCCAGCAGCCGGGACCCTGAGGTAGGTGAGCAGTTCTTC
-	TRBV5-8	TRBJ1-1	-	CASSFPQNTEAFF	TGTGCCAGCAGCTTTCCGCAGAACACTGAAGCTTTCTTT
TRBD1	TRBV19	TRBJ1-1	few	CASSIDGVTGMNTEAFF	TGTGCCAGTAGTATAGACGGCGTGACAGGGATGAACACTGAAGCTTTCTTT
-	TRBV24-1	TRBJ2-3	-	CATSLRNEGGDTQYF	TGTGCCACCAGCCTCCGTAACGAAGGGGGGGATACGCAGTATTTT
-	TRBV11-1	TRBJ2-7	-	CASSSRRGAGIYEQYF	TGTGCCAGCAGCTCACGGAGGGGGGCAGGAATCTACGAGCAGTACTTC
TRBD1	TRBV25-1	TRBJ1-2	-	CASRDRGQGYTF	TGTGCCAGCAGGGACAGGGGGCAGGGCTACACCTTC
-	TRBV5-1	TRBJ2-5	few	CASSLAPSGSGQETQYF	TGCGCCAGCAGCTTGGCCCCCTCCGGGAGCGGCCAAGAGACCCAGTACTTC
-	TRBV11-2	TRBJ1-1	-	CASSLRQGQNTEAFF	TGTGCCAGCAGCTTACGTCAGGGGCAGAACACTGAAGCTTTCTTT
-	TRBV12-3/TRBV12-4	TRBJ2-1	-	CASSGQLVSPFF	TGTGCCAGCAGTGGACAGCTTGTAAGTCCGTTCTTC
TRBD1	TRBV30	TRBJ1-1	-	CAWDRGSTTEAFF	TGTGCCTGGGACAGGGGTTCGACCACTGAAGCTTTCTTT
-	TRBV2	TRBJ1-2	-	CASSSQGYTADGYTF	TGTGCCAGCAGTTCACAGGGTTATACGGCCGATGGCTACACCTTC
TRBD1	TRBV11-2	TRBJ1-6	-	CASSLAGTGYSPLHF	TGTGCCAGCAGCTTAGCTGGGACAGGCTATTCACCCCTCCACTTT
TRBD2	TRBV4-2	TRBJ2-1	-	CASSPGGGRTYNEQFF	TGTGCCAGCAGCCCTGGGGGGGGGAGGACCTACAATGAGCAGTTCTTC
-	TRBV5-1	TRBJ1-1	-	CASSLVQGDTEAFF	TGCGCCAGCAGCTTGGTGCAAGGAGACACTGAAGCTTTCTTT
-	TRBV30	TRBJ2-3	-	CAWRRSPDADTQYF	TGTGCCTGGAGAAGGTCCCCGGACGCAGATACGCAGTATTTT